This TCR beta chain was captured in a study of blood T cell repertoires in COVID-19. Seattle enrolled patients during active infection and tracked them longitudinally. V gave up 4 bases and J gave up 8 bases, with 11 bases separating them. There are 12 residues in the CDR3. Germline assignment: CDR1 KGHSH and CDR2 LQKENI. Here immunoSEQ multiplex PCR was the method, and the copy in TCRdb shows in-frame clones only, minus some. The table has more than 80,000 clones, 76% seen once. The chain employs TRBV18 and TRBJ1-2; TRBD1 might be the D (5 bases). The specimen was peripheral blood. The sequence was collected from a man older than 75 with COVID-19, enrolled during active disease. CDR3 in amino acids: CASSRDGGGYTF. The CDR3, as DNA: TGTGCCAGCTCACGGGACGGAGGGGGCTACACCTTC.